This is a list of T cell receptor beta chains from one sample in a study of beta chain features in type 1 diabetes. Some clones are missing from TCRdb's copy, which holds only in-frame ones; the method was immunoSEQ multiplex PCR. Among 160,000 or so clones listed, 6.5% to 8.5% were seen once. The sequencing input was central memory CD4+ T cells from blood. All receptors come from a woman aged 18-29 years with type 1 diabetes. CDR3s include the opening cysteine and the closing phenylalanine or tryptophan. A D gene is named only where the DNA matches it firmly. Only part of the rows carry a size: once, few, many, or a class if the clone is expanded.

TRBJ2-1 | few | . | TRBV9 | CASIVADSPISYNEQFF | TGTGCCAGCATCGTTGCGGACAGTCCTATCTCCTACAATGAGCAGTTCTTC
TRBJ2-7 | . | . | TRBV9 | CASSVVGDPVSEQYF | TGTGCCAGCAGCGTAGTCGGAGACCCGGTGAGCGAGCAGTACTTC
TRBJ2-5 | few | . | TRBV5-4 | CASSALGGRTQETQYF | TGTGCCAGCAGCGCACTCGGTGGGAGGACCCAAGAGACCCAGTACTTC
TRBJ2-1 | . | TRBD2 | TRBV28 | CASSSRTSGTGYNEQFF | TGTGCCAGCAGTTCCAGGACTAGCGGGACGGGTTACAATGAGCAGTTCTTC
TRBJ1-4 | . | TRBD1 | TRBV6-5 | CASRLPGQGGEKLFF | TGTGCCAGCAGATTACCGGGACAGGGAGGAGAAAAACTGTTTTTT
TRBJ2-5 | few | . | TRBV11-3 | CASSLGVVPGETQYF | TGTGCCAGCAGCTTAGGTGTGGTCCCCGGAGAGACCCAGTACTTC
TRBJ1-5 | . | . | TRBV19 | CASNQGQGNQPQHF | TGTGCCAGTAATCAGGGGCAAGGCAATCAGCCCCAGCATTTT
TRBJ2-2 | few | . | TRBV4-1 | CASSQAPQGTRTGELFF | TGCGCCAGCAGCCAAGCCCCCCAGGGCACGAGGACCGGGGAGCTGTTTTTT
TRBJ1-4 | few | TRBD1 | TRBV11-2 | CASSLGTAEKLFF | TGTGCCAGCAGCCTAGGGACAGCAGAAAAACTGTTTTTT
TRBJ2-7 | . | TRBD1 | TRBV15 | CATSPGQGRYEQYF | TGTGCCACCAGCCCCGGACAGGGGCGGTACGAGCAGTACTTC
TRBJ2-7 | few | TRBD1 | TRBV7-2 | CASSSDREREQYF | TGTGCCAGCAGCAGCGACAGGGAGAGAGAGCAGTACTTC
TRBJ2-7 | once | . | TRBV2 | CASSLSLSSYEQYF | TGTGCCAGCAGTCTTAGCCTGAGCTCCTACGAGCAGTACTTC
TRBJ1-3 | . | . | TRBV5-4 | CASSSDGISGNTIYF | TGTGCCAGCAGCTCTGACGGGATCTCTGGAAACACCATATATTTT
TRBJ2-5 | . | . | TRBV5-6 | CASSSVGRLGETQYF | TGTGCCAGCAGCTCAGTGGGTCGGCTCGGGGAGACCCAGTACTTC
TRBJ1-3 | few | TRBD1 | TRBV6-6 | CASSRGQSSGNTIYF | TGTGCCAGCAGCCGGGGACAGAGCTCTGGAAACACCATATATTTT
TRBJ2-5 | few | . | TRBV9 | CASSVAALAGGETQYF | TGTGCCAGCAGCGTAGCGGCCCTGGCGGGCGGTGAGACCCAGTACTTC